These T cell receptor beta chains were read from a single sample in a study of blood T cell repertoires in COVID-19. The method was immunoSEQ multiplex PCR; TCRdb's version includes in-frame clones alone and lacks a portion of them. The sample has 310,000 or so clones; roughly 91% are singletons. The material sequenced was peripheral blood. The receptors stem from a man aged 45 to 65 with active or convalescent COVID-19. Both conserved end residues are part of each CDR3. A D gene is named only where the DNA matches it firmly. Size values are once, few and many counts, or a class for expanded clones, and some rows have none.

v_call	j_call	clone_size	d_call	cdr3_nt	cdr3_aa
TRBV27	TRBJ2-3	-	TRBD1	TGTGCCAGCGGGGGGTCGGGGACAGGTTTTGGCACAGATACGCAGTATTTT	CASGGSGTGFGTDTQYF
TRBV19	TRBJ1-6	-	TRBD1	TGTGCCAGTAGTCCCTCGACAGGGATTAATTCACCCCTCCACTTT	CASSPSTGINSPLHF
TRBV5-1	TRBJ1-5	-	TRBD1	TGCGCCAGCAGCAGGACAGGGGGACAGCCCCAGCATTTT	CASSRTGGQPQHF
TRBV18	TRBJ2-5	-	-	TGTGCCAGCTCACCACCGGGCAGCTCGAGAGAGACCCAGTACTTC	CASSPPGSSRETQYF
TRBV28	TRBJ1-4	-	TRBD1	TGTGCCAGCCGGGACAGGGGGCAAGATGAAAAACTGTTTTTT	CASRDRGQDEKLFF
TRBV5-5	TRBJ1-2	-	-	TGTGCCAGCAGCTCCCAGATCGGGATACTCTATGGCTACACCTTC	CASSSQIGILYGYTF
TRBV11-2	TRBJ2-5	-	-	TGTGCCAGCAGCCCAGCGGTCCAAGAGACCCAGTACTTC	CASSPAVQETQYF
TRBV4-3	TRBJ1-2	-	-	TGCGCCAGCAGCCACGCGAGGGGGTCGGGCTATGGCTACACCTTC	CASSHARGSGYGYTF
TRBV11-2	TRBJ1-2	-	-	TGTGCCAGCAGCTACAGCGGGAGACCGGATGGATCCTATGGCTACACCTTC	CASSYSGRPDGSYGYTF
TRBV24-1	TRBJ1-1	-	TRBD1	TGTGCCACCAGTGATCCCAGACAGGGAGGCACTGAAGCTTTCTTT	CATSDPRQGGTEAFF
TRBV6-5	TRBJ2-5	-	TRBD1	TGTGCCAGCAGTTACGGGGGACAGGGTGTAAAGACCCAGTACTTC	CASSYGGQGVKTQYF
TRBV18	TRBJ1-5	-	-	TGTGCCAGCTCAGACGGGGATCAGCCCCAGCATTTT	CASSDGDQPQHF
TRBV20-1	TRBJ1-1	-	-	TGCAGTGCTAGTACGGGGGGTAGGCCTGAAGCTTTCTTT	CSASTGGRPEAFF
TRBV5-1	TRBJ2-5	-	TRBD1	TGCGCCAGCAGCTCAGGGGGTCAGACCCAGTACTTC	CASSSGGQTQYF
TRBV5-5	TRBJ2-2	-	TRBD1	TGTGCCAGCAGCATACAGGGGGCGTGGACCGGGGAGCTGTTTTTT	CASSIQGAWTGELFF
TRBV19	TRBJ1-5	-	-	TGTGCCAGTAGTATAAAGCATAGCAATCAGCCCCAGCATTTT	CASSIKHSNQPQHF
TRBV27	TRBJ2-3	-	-	TGTGCCAGCAGTCAGACGGCCGGGACCGCGGGGGATACGCAGTATTTT	CASSQTAGTAGDTQYF
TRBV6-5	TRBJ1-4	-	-	TGTGCCAGCAGTTACACTACAACTAATGAAAAACTGTTTTTT	CASSYTTTNEKLFF
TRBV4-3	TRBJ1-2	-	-	TGCGCCAGCAGCCAAGAGCACGGGAACTATGGCTACACCTTC	CASSQEHGNYGYTF
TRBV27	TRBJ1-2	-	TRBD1	TGTGCCAGCAGTTTAGAACCGACAGGGCTGGATGGCTACACCTTC	CASSLEPTGLDGYTF
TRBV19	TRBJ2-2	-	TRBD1	TGTGCCAGTAGTATTTTGGGACAGGGCCCCGGGGAGCTGTTTTTT	CASSILGQGPGELFF
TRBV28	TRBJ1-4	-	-	TGTGCCAGCAGTTTCGTCGAAAAACTGTTTTTT	CASSFVEKLFF
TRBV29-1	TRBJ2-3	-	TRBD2	TGCAGCGTTTCGGGACTAGCGGGGGTCGATACGCAGTATTTT	CSVSGLAGVDTQYF
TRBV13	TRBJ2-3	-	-	TGTGCCAGCAGCTTAGACCTCCAGGGGGGCCCCACAGATACGCAGTATTTT	CASSLDLQGGPTDTQYF
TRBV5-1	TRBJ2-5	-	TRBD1	TGCGCCAGCAGCCTACAGGGGGCCCAAGAGACCCAGTACTTC	CASSLQGAQETQYF
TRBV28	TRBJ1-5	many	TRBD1	TGTGCCAGCAGTCCCGGGACAGGGAGGGGTCAGCCCCAGCATTTT	CASSPGTGRGQPQHF